The clone carrying this TCR beta chain was seen a few times. Its antigen remains unidentified. The CDR3 is 17 amino acids. CDR1 is LNHNV and CDR2 is YYDKDF in the germline V gene (reference sequence). V lost 3 bases and J lost 4, with 18 bases in between. The data stem from a study of CD8+ T cells in alopecia areata. The treatment here: oral pan-JAK inhibitor, 5-10 mg twice daily. Researchers gathered lesional scalp punch biopsies and peripheral blood from patients with alopecia areata. Study-wide results and caveats: The treated group had a single nonresponder, limiting CD8+ expansion-response conclusions. Many expanded lesional clones stayed in scalp and blood while on tofacitinib.

RNA was isolated and reverse transcribed to cDNA, the sequencing template. The assay was immunoSEQ multiplex PCR, and TCRdb's table has in-frame clones only and misses some. The sample has over 150,000 clones; more than 55% are singletons. The J gene is TRBJ2-2, the V gene TRBV15, with D possibly TRBD2 on 6 matching bases. The sample consisted of CD4+ T cells sorted from blood, taken at week 4, from a patient treated with tofacitinib. This clonotype was sampled from a human donor with alopecia areata. DNA for the CDR3: TGTGCCACCAGCAGGACTACTCCGGGACTGAGCACCGGGGAGCTGTTTTTT. It specifies CATSRTTPGLSTGELFF. The full variable domain, completed using reference TRBV15 and TRBJ2-2, is DAMVIQNPRYQVTQFGKPVTLSCSQTLNHNVMYWYQQKSSQAPKLLFHYYDKDFNNEADTPDNFQSRRPNTSFCFLDIRSPGLGDTAMYLCATSRTTPGLSTGELFFGEGSRLTVL.